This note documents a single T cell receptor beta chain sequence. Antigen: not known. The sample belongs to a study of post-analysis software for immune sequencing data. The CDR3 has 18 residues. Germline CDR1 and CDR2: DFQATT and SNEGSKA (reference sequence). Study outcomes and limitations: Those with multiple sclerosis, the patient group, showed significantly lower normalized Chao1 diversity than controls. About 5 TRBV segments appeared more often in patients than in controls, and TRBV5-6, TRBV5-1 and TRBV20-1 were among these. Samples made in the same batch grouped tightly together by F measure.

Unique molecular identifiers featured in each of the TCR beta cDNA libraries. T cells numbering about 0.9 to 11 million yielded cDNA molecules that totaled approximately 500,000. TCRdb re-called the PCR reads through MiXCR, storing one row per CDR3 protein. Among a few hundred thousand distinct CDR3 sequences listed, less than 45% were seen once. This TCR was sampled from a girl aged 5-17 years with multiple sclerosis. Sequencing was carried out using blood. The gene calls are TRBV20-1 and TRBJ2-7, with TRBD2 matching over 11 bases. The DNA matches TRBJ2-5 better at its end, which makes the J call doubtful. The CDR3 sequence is CSAREYPLGTSGEETQYF. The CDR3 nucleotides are TGCAGTGCTAGAGAGTACCCCTTGGGGACTAGCGGTGAAGAGACCCAGTACTTC.